The entry below gives a single TCR beta chain sequence along with its context. The sample is drawn from a study of blood T cell repertoires in COVID-19. Whole-study context: Acute and convalescent COVID-19 specimens originated in the United States, Italy and Spain. T cells, B-cell-depleted T cells, or PBMCs supplied cDNA or gDNA.

Authors' processing steps: Researchers report that nucleated cell counts were estimated from reference gene primer amplification. Only in-frame clones appear in the TCRdb table, and some are missing; sequencing was by immunoSEQ multiplex PCR. The DNA gave D and trimming, while V, J and clone size come from that table. The table has about 420,000 clones, around nine tenths seen once; the top ten hold 0.8% to 0.85%. J gave up 2 bases and V 5 bases, and 8 bases lay outside the gene matches. The CDR3 length is 16 residues. The germline CDR1 and CDR2 sequences are SGHVS and FQNEAQ. Seattle participants joined during active infection and were tracked over time.

V is TRBV7-8 and J is TRBJ1-1; 10 positions match TRBD1. The sequence was obtained from a man aged 18 to 35 with COVID-19, enrolled during active disease. Sequenced sample: peripheral blood. CDR3 residues: CASSRRDRGSNTEAFF. In DNA form, the CDR3 reads TGTGCCAGCAGCCGCCGGGACAGGGGATCAAACACTGAAGCTTTCTTT.